A single sample is the source of the 25 T cell receptor beta chains below, sequenced in a study of response to subunit inactivated influenza vaccine. TCRdb independently ran MiXCR on the RT-PCR reads; one entry per CDR3 protein. The repertoire holds hundreds of thousands of distinct CDR3 sequences, with approximately 17% as singletons. This sample comprised PBMCs from blood, obtained roughly 5 days after vaccination. The receptors come from a man aged 45-65 years who received an inactivated influenza vaccine.

Only a few counts were recorded for this clonotype. The chain recombines TRBV20-1 with TRBJ2-7, with 14 bases fitting TRBD2. With 5 bases clipped from V and 4 bases from J, the junction kept 4 bases outside the gene matches. The CDR3 spans 14 residues. Germline V gene sequence: CDR1 DFQATT, CDR2 SNEGSKA (reference sequence). The CDR3 sequence: CSAPGTSGSYEQYF. CDR3 sequence (DNA): TGCAGTGCTCCCGGGACTAGCGGGAGTTACGAGCAGTACTTC.

V gene TRBV5-1 combines with J gene TRBJ2-1; D unclear. The CDR3 is made up of 14 amino acids. With 3 bases removed from V and 4 bases from J, the gap between germline ends came to 11 bases. Per germline, CDR1 SGHRS and CDR2 YFSETQ. The CDR3 reads CASSSSQAYNEQFF. The DNA for the CDR3 is TGCGCCAGCAGCTCAAGCCAGGCTTACAATGAGCAGTTCTTC.

The chain uses TRBV12-3 or TRBV12-4 and TRBJ1-5; perhaps TRBD1 as D (5 bases). Trimming cost V 6 bases and J 5 bases, with 8 bases left between them. The CDR3 totals 12 residues. CDR3 in amino acids: CASRRGDQPQHF. The CDR3 nucleotides read TGTGCCAGCAGGAGGGGCGATCAGCCCCAGCATTTT.

This chain links TRBV7-9 with TRBJ2-1, with D uncertain. Germline CDR1 is SEHNR and CDR2 is FQNEAQ (reference sequence). The CDR3 is made up of 16 amino acids. The V end lost 5 bases, the J end lost 3 bases, and 17 bases lay between the germline ends. The CDR3 sequence: CASSQTSRPRYNEQFF. The CDR3 DNA reads TGTGCCAGCAGCCAGACCAGTAGACCCCGCTACAATGAGCAGTTCTTC.

Turning to this clonotype: The junction shows a germline mismatch at one end, possibly a read error. V usage is TRBV7-7 and J usage is TRBJ2-1, with TRBD2 matching 10 bases. CDR1 SSHAT and CDR2 FNYEAQ come from the germline V gene (reference sequence). The CDR3 has 15 residues. The CDR3 bases are TGTGCTAGCAGCTTGTCTAGCGGGGGCAGGAATGAGCAGTTCTTC. Protein product: CASSLSSGGRNEQFF. The whole variable domain, remainder taken from reference TRBV7-7 and TRBJ2-1, is GAGVSQSPRYKVTKRGQDVTLRCDPISSHATLYWYQQALGQGPEFLTYFNYEAQPDKSGLPSDRFSAERPEGSISTLTIQRTEQRDSAMYRCASSLSSGGRNEQFFGPGTRLTVL.

The V gene is TRBV28, the J gene TRBJ1-1; 8 nucleotides align to TRBD1. Looked up from germline, CDR1 is MDHEN and CDR2 is SYDVKM. V lost 3 bases and J lost 3; bases outside the gene matches: 12. There are 17 residues in the CDR3. The chain's CDR3 is CASSFPSVGQVDTEAFF. Here the CDR3 DNA reads TGTGCCAGCAGTTTCCCCTCTGTGGGACAGGTGGACACTGAAGCTTTCTTT.

The chain employs TRBV7-2 and TRBJ2-4; maybe TRBD2 (6 bases). The V gene lost 3 bases and the J gene lost 0 bases, with 12 bases spanning the gap. This CDR3 is 16 amino acids long. Germline V lookup: CDR1 SGHTA, CDR2 FQGNSA. The CDR3 sequence: CASSFDGGLAKNIQYF. Here the CDR3 DNA reads TGTGCCAGCAGCTTCGACGGAGGGCTAGCCAAAAACATTCAGTACTTC. Complete variable domain (other parts from reference TRBV7-2 and TRBJ2-4): GAGVSQSPSNKVTEKGKDVELRCDPISGHTALYWYRQSLGQGLEFLIYFQGNSAPDKSGLPSDRFSAERTGGSVSTLTIQRTQQEDSAVYLCASSFDGGLAKNIQYFGAGTRLSVL.

V usage is TRBV10-1 and J usage is TRBJ2-1; 7 nucleotides agree with TRBD2. Per the germline V gene, CDR1 is WNHNN and CDR2 is SYGVQD (reference sequence). The CDR3 length is 13 residues. V lost 4 bases and J lost 10; bases outside the gene matches: 7. CDR3 in amino acids: CASSAQTSTEQFF. The CDR3, as DNA: TGCGCCAGCAGTGCCCAGACTAGCACGGAGCAGTTCTTC.

V is TRBV30 and J is TRBJ2-1, with D unclear. Trimming stripped 7 bases from V and 1 base from J, with 14 bases between. This CDR3 contains 14 residues. The V gene's germline CDR1 is GTSNPN and CDR2 SVGIG (reference sequence). CDR3 residues: CALESVGSYNEQFF. The CDR3 region has the DNA TGTGCCTTGGAGTCCGTCGGGTCCTACAATGAGCAGTTCTTC.

This clonotype was counted many times. The chain has TRBV5-6 and TRBJ2-1; D perhaps matches TRBD2 (5 bases). V shed 2 bases and J shed 9 bases, with 9 bases lying between them. Germline assignment: CDR1 SGHDT and CDR2 YYEEEE. CDR3 length equals 12 residues. In DNA form, the CDR3 reads TGTGCCAGCAGCTTTCTAGCTGTTGAGCAGTTCTTC. Its protein product is CASSFLAVEQFF. Full variable domain (missing parts from reference TRBV5-6 and TRBJ2-1): DAGVTQSPTHLIKTRGQQVTLRCSPKSGHDTVSWYQQALGQGPQFIFQYYEEEERQRGNFPDRFSGHQFPNYSSELNVNALLLGDSALYLCASSFLAVEQFFGPGTRLTVL.

This clonotype was observed a handful of times. This chain joins TRBV7-9 and TRBJ2-2; 7 bases fit TRBD1. The V segment lost 5 bases and the J segment 4 bases; nucleotides outside the gene matches: 10. Germline CDR1 reads SEHNR; CDR2 reads FQNEAQ (reference sequence). CDR3 size: 16 residues. The CDR3 sequence: CASSATTGMGTGELFF. For the CDR3, the DNA is TGTGCCAGCAGCGCTACGACAGGGATGGGCACCGGGGAGCTGTTTTTT.

This clonotype was seen a single time. The rearrangement joins TRBV20-1 to TRBJ1-1; D call uncertain. CDR1 and CDR2 (germline): DFQATT, SNEGSKA (reference sequence). Deletions cut 1 base from V and 1 base from J, with 7 bases between. The CDR3 has 13 amino acids. The CDR3 DNA sequence: TGCAGTGCTAGAGGCGGATGGAACACTGAAGCTTTCTTT. Its protein is CSARGGWNTEAFF.

This clonotype was found a few times. The chain uses TRBV4-3 and TRBJ2-7; a weak D match, TRBD1 (6 bases). Trimming left V 0 bases short and J 3 bases short, with 9 bases between. There are 14 residues in the CDR3. Germline V gene lookup returns CDR1 LGHNA and CDR2 YSLEER. This chain's CDR3 is CASSQDGRGYEQYF. In nucleotides, the CDR3 is TGCGCCAGCAGCCAAGATGGCAGGGGCTACGAGCAGTACTTC.

The CDR3 spells CASSLSSANTEAFF. CDR3 nucleotides: TGCGCCAGCAGCTTGAGCTCAGCGAACACTGAAGCTTTCTTT. The rearrangement links TRBV5-1 to TRBJ1-1; D uncertain. Germline V gene sequence: CDR1 SGHRS, CDR2 YFSETQ. The CDR3 loop spans 14 amino acids. Trimming took 1 base from V and 1 from J, leaving 8 bases between them. Looking up the rest from reference TRBV5-1 and TRBJ1-1 gives the full variable domain: KAGVTQTPRYLIKTRGQQVTLSCSPISGHRSVSWYQQTPGQGLQFLFEYFSETQRNKGNFPGRFSGRQFSNSRSEMNVSTLELGDSALYLCASSLSSANTEAFFGQGTRLTVV.

This clonotype was detected a few times. Here the CDR3 DNA reads TGCGCCAGCAGCCAAGATTGGCGGCGGGGGGGGCGTTACGAGCAGTACTTC. It encodes CASSQDWRRGGRYEQYF. The chain uses TRBV4-3 and TRBJ2-7; 9 positions match TRBD2. The germline gives CDR1 LGHNA, CDR2 YSLEER. The junction had 10 bases not matched to a gene; V was cut back by 0 bases and J by 4 bases. This CDR3 is 17 amino acids long.

J is TRBJ1-4 and V is TRBV7-2; TRBD1 matches 10 bases. CDR1 is SGHTA and CDR2 is FQGNSA in the germline V gene. This CDR3 is 15 amino acids long. V lost 1 base and J lost 7; bases outside the gene matches: 3. The CDR3 reads CASSLGTGGGEKLFF. DNA of the CDR3: TGTGCCAGCAGCTTAGGGACAGGGGGTGGTGAAAAACTGTTTTTT.

J is TRBJ2-2 and V is TRBV5-1; D not resolved. Germline-derived CDR1 and CDR2 are SGHRS and YFSETQ. V lost 4 bases and J 6 bases, leaving 7 bases between the germline ends. The CDR3 length is 12 residues. CDR3 nucleotides: TGCGCCAGCAGCATATTCCCCGGGGAGCTGTTTTTT. Translating gives CASSIFPGELFF.

This clonotype turned up a few times. J is TRBJ1-2 and V is TRBV12-3 or TRBV12-4; maybe TRBD1 (5 bases). This CDR3 contains 14 residues. The V gene lost 6 bases and the J gene lost 4 bases, with 15 bases spanning the gap. This CDR3 is CASRPRRGPYGYTF. The CDR3 DNA is TGTGCCAGCAGGCCGAGGAGGGGCCCCTATGGCTACACCTTC.

Here the CDR3 reads CASRKGYTDTQYF. CDR3 in DNA: TGTGCCAGCAGAAAGGGGTACACAGATACGCAGTATTTT. The chain joins TRBV27 to TRBJ2-3; the D gene is possibly TRBD1 (5 bases). Trimming took off 6 bases at V and 2 bases at J, with 9 bases between the two ends. Per the germline V gene, CDR1 is MNHEY and CDR2 is SMNVEV (reference sequence). This CDR3 is built from 13 residues.

This clonotype was counted ten times or more. The chain is built from TRBV5-6 and TRBJ2-1; possibly TRBD1 for D (6 bases). Trimming took off 7 bases at V and 6 bases at J, with 11 bases between the two ends. This CDR3 spans 12 amino acids. Germline CDR1 reads SGHDT; CDR2 reads YYEEEE. The CDR3, as DNA: TGTGCCAGCCACACAGGGAGCAATGAGCAGTTCTTC. It yields the protein CASHTGSNEQFF.

This chain connects TRBV9 to TRBJ2-3, with D possibly being TRBD1 or TRBD2 (5 bases each). There are 15 residues in the CDR3. The V gene lost 0 bases and the J gene lost 3 bases, with 11 bases spanning the gap. CDR1 SGDLS and CDR2 YYNGEE come from the germline V gene. This CDR3 reads CASSVERGKTDTQYF. In DNA, the CDR3 is TGTGCCAGCAGCGTAGAGAGGGGAAAGACAGATACGCAGTATTTT.

This rearrangement joins TRBV5-1 to TRBJ2-5, with D tentatively TRBD2 (6 bases). Trimming took 4 bases from V and 5 from J, leaving 21 bases between them. This CDR3 contains 16 residues. The germline CDR1 and CDR2 sequences are SGHRS and YFSETQ. In nucleotides, the CDR3 is TGCGCCAGCAGCCCTAACCCTTTCGGGGGATTGGAGACCCAGTACTTC. Amino acids: CASSPNPFGGLETQYF.

The rearrangement links TRBV29-1 to TRBJ1-2, with TRBD1 matching 12 bases. CDR1 and CDR2 from the germline V gene are SQVTM and ANQGSEA. The CDR3 spans 12 residues. J gave up 8 bases and V 7 bases, and 5 bases lay outside the gene matches. In nucleotides, the CDR3 is TGCAGCGCAGGGACAGGGGGCGCAGGCTACACCTTC. Translating gives CSAGTGGAGYTF.

This chain links TRBV20-1 with TRBJ2-3, with D possibly TRBD2 on 5 matching bases. Germline CDR1 DFQATT, CDR2 SNEGSKA (reference sequence). The V end was cut by 6 bases, the J end by 0 bases, with 19 bases between. CDR3 length: 16 amino acids. CDR3 region: CSATSHRERSTDTQYF. For the CDR3, the DNA is TGCAGTGCCACTTCGCATAGGGAGAGGAGCACAGATACGCAGTATTTT.

The table lists this clonotype with a few counts. The genes are TRBV21-1 and TRBJ2-3; the table assigns TRBD1, which was not confirmed against the DNA. TRBV21-1 is a recognized pseudogene. The CDR3 runs to 15 residues. The CDR3 loop is CASSLRGRPPDTQYF. The DNA for the CDR3 is TGTGCCAGCAGCCTCCGGGGGCGTCCTCCGGATACGCAGTATTTT.